These 28 T cell receptor beta chains were all obtained from the same sample, sequenced in a study of human T cells and chemical hapten exposure. Time point indicated: patch test 1, 2 weeks after DPC sensitization. Treatment defined: therapeutic diphenylcyclopropenone sensitization with weekly scalp DPC. TCRdb reprocessed the RACE reads with MiXCR, giving one entry per CDR3 protein. The repertoire holds about 340,000 distinct CDR3 sequences, with around 7% as singletons. The sequenced sample was whole blood, obtained in connection with sensitization to the hapten diphenylcyclopropenone (DPC). The receptor set was obtained from a woman younger than 30 with alopecia areata. Some clones in this sample may be carry-over from other donors' samples.

The gene calls are TRBV4-3 and TRBJ2-3; possible D gene TRBD2, 5 bases. Germline-derived CDR1 and CDR2 are LGHNA and YSLEER. Trimming took 2 bases from V and 4 from J, leaving 16 bases between them. The CDR3 runs 16 residues. The CDR3 DNA reads TGCGCCAGCAGCCAACGCGGGCAGGAGTTTTCAGATACGCAGTATTTT. This encodes CASSQRGQEFSDTQYF.

This clonotype has just a few counts. The chain uses TRBV9 and TRBJ1-5, with D hard to call. The germline gives CDR1 SGDLS, CDR2 YYNGEE. V was pared by 1 base and J by 7 bases, with 12 bases between. The CDR3 is 14 residues long. Here the CDR3 reads CASSVLSDGQPQHF. The DNA for the CDR3 is TGTGCCAGCAGCGTATTATCGGACGGCCAGCCCCAGCATTTT. Filled out from reference TRBV9 and TRBJ1-5, the complete variable domain reads DSGVTQTPKHLITATGQRVTLRCSPRSGDLSVYWYQQSLDQGLQFLIQYYNGEERAKGNILERFSAQQFPDLHSELNLSSLELGDSALYFCASSVLSDGQPQHFGDGTRLSIL.

This rearrangement joins TRBV20-1 to TRBJ1-2, with a possible D match to TRBD1 (6 bases). The ends were cut back, 0 bases at V and 6 bases at J, with 11 bases in the middle. Germline CDR1 reads DFQATT; CDR2 reads SNEGSKA (reference sequence). This CDR3 is 13 amino acids long. The CDR3 here is CSARDRGFNGYTF. Here the CDR3 DNA reads TGCAGTGCTAGAGACAGGGGATTTAATGGCTACACCTTC.

This clonotype came up a few times. The chain carries TRBV11-2 and TRBJ1-3; D is ambiguous. The CDR3 contains 14 residues. Germline V lookup: CDR1 SGHAT, CDR2 FQNNGV. Trimming pared 4 bases from V and 1 base from J, leaving 8 bases between. CDR3 protein: CASSWVISGNTIYF. The CDR3 coding sequence is TGTGCCAGCAGCTGGGTGATTTCTGGAAACACCATATATTTT.

This clonotype was picked up many times. The chain uses TRBV10-3 and TRBJ1-2; D is uncertain. Trimming left V 6 bases short and J 4 bases short, with 12 bases between. Germline V gene lookup returns CDR1 ENHRY and CDR2 SYGVKD. This CDR3 spans 13 amino acids. As DNA, the CDR3 is TGTGCCATCAGAGCCGGGCTTTCCTATGGCTACACCTTC. Translating it yields CAIRAGLSYGYTF.

The chain recombines TRBV15 with TRBJ1-6; D is ambiguous. CDR1 is LNHNV and CDR2 is YYDKDF in the germline V gene (reference sequence). This CDR3 has 16 amino acids. Trimming shortened V by 2 bases and J by 0 bases, and 8 bases separated the two germline ends. CDR3 sequence: CATSRKGSSYNSPLHF. CDR3 sequence (DNA): TGTGCCACCAGCAGAAAAGGGAGCTCCTATAATTCACCCCTCCACTTT.

This chain joins TRBV7-6 and TRBJ2-7; no reliable D call. In germline, CDR1 is SGHVS, CDR2 FNYEAQ. The ends were cut back, 3 bases at V and 0 bases at J, with 12 bases in the middle. The CDR3 has 15 residues. The CDR3 nucleotides read TGTGCCAGCAGCTTTGGGATGCAGAGCTCCTACGAGCAGTACTTC. Translated, it gives CASSFGMQSSYEQYF.

Only a few counts were recorded for this clonotype. The CDR3 here is CASSLEFGREAFF. As DNA, the CDR3 is TGTGCCAGCAGCTTAGAGTTCGGGAGAGAAGCTTTCTTT. The chain couples TRBV7-2 to TRBJ1-1; D remains unclear. Trimming left V 1 base short and J 8 bases short, with 11 bases between. Germline CDR1 and CDR2: SGHTA and FQGNSA. The CDR3 totals 13 residues. Looking up the rest from reference TRBV7-2 and TRBJ1-1 gives the full variable domain: GAGVSQSPSNKVTEKGKDVELRCDPISGHTALYWYRQSLGQGLEFLIYFQGNSAPDKSGLPSDRFSAERTGGSVSTLTIQRTQQEDSAVYLCASSLEFGREAFFGQGTRLTVV.

This clonotype was found a few times. The chain carries TRBV27 and TRBJ2-7; 7 positions match TRBD1. This CDR3 region has 13 residues. The V gene's germline CDR1 is MNHEY and CDR2 SMNVEV (reference sequence). With 2 bases clipped from V and 4 bases from J, the junction kept 2 bases outside the gene matches. Written as DNA, the CDR3 is TGTGCCAGCAGTTTAGGGACAGAGTACGAGCAGTACTTC. Amino acids: CASSLGTEYEQYF.

The chain links TRBV5-1 to TRBJ2-3; the D is unclear. Germline V gene sequence: CDR1 SGHRS, CDR2 YFSETQ. The CDR3 is 14 amino acids. Trimming stripped 1 base from V and 2 bases from J, with 8 bases between. In DNA form, the CDR3 reads TGCGCCAGCAGCTTGAAGGCTACCACAGATACGCAGTATTTT. This codes for CASSLKATTDTQYF.

This clonotype was recorded a few times. The chain links TRBV6-5 to TRBJ1-6; D call uncertain. CDR3 length: 13 residues. V lost 10 bases and J lost 2, with 9 bases in between. CDR1 MNHEY and CDR2 SVGAGI come from the germline V gene. CDR3 residues: CAIQRTYNSPLHF. Here the CDR3 DNA reads TGTGCCATCCAGAGGACCTATAATTCACCCCTCCACTTT.

The rearrangement uses TRBV20-1 and TRBJ2-1; 7 bases match TRBD2. V shed 5 bases and J 0 bases; nucleotides not matched to a gene: 16. Germline V lookup: CDR1 DFQATT, CDR2 SNEGSKA (reference sequence). The CDR3 is 18 residues long. The CDR3 DNA sequence: TGCAGTGCTCTCTCGGAGTTAGCGGGCCAAAGCTCCTACAATGAGCAGTTCTTC. Its protein is CSALSELAGQSSYNEQFF.

V is TRBV7-9 and J is TRBJ2-3; no clear D. Looked up from germline, CDR1 is SEHNR and CDR2 is FQNEAQ (reference sequence). The CDR3 is 12 amino acids. Trimming pared 4 bases from V and 5 bases from J, leaving 7 bases between. DNA for the CDR3: TGTGCCAGCAGCTCAGAGGTAGATACGCAGTATTTT. Amino acids: CASSSEVDTQYF.

This clonotype has more than one count but fewer than ten. The genes are TRBV6-6 and TRBJ1-1; D not certain. Looked up from germline, CDR1 is MNHNY and CDR2 is SVGAGI (reference sequence). V gave up 0 bases and J gave up 1 base, with 3 bases separating them. CDR3 length: 13 amino acids. As DNA, the CDR3 is TGTGCCAGCAGTTACTCGCAGAACACTGAAGCTTTCTTT. Translating it yields CASSYSQNTEAFF.

In this sample, this clonotype turned up many times. The chain couples TRBV7-9 to TRBJ2-7; D ambiguous. The germline CDR1 and CDR2 sequences are SEHNR and FQNEAQ (reference sequence). The CDR3 sequence is 16 residues long. Between the trimmed V and J ends, which lost 2 bases and 2 bases, there was a span of 16 bases. CDR3 loop: CASSLSAGWLPYEQYF. The CDR3 DNA is TGTGCCAGCAGCTTAAGTGCAGGCTGGTTACCCTACGAGCAGTACTTC.

At least ten counts were recorded for this clonotype. The chain joins TRBV29-1 to TRBJ2-1; TRBD2 matches 9 bases. The length of the CDR3 is 16 residues. V gave up 0 bases and J gave up 0 bases; unmatched junction bases: 3. Germline CDR1 SQVTM, CDR2 ANQGSEA. The CDR3 DNA is TGCAGCGTTGAAGATGCGGGGGGGAGCTCCTACAATGAGCAGTTCTTC. Translated: CSVEDAGGSSYNEQFF.

This clonotype was seen a few times. V gene TRBV4-2 combines with J gene TRBJ1-1; TRBD1 is a possible D gene (5 bases). The CDR3 is made up of 17 amino acids. Germline lookup yields CDR1 LGHNA and CDR2 YNFKEQ. Trimming took off 2 bases at V and 6 bases at J, with 22 bases between the two ends. CDR3: CASSQPIGDTLVAEAFF. The CDR3 DNA is TGTGCCAGCAGCCAACCCATAGGGGATACACTTGTGGCTGAAGCTTTCTTT.

A few counts support this clonotype. The chain couples TRBV5-4 to TRBJ2-6; no clear D gene. Trimming took off 0 bases at V and 5 bases at J, with 9 bases between the two ends. The CDR3 consists of 15 residues. Per germline, CDR1 SGHNT and CDR2 YYREEE (reference sequence). CDR3 sequence: CASSLVPPRANVLTF. CDR3 DNA: TGTGCCAGCAGCTTGGTGCCCCCCCGGGCCAACGTCCTGACTTTC.

J is TRBJ1-5 and V is TRBV28, with 7 bases lining up with TRBD1. Trimming cost V 3 bases and J 1 base; bases outside gene matches: 6. The CDR3 length is 16 residues. The germline V gene encodes CDR1 MDHEN and CDR2 SYDVKM. The CDR3 is CASSFRQGISNQPQHF. CDR3 nucleotide sequence: TGTGCCAGCAGTTTTCGACAGGGCATAAGCAATCAGCCCCAGCATTTT. Variable domain in full (rest from reference TRBV28 and TRBJ1-5): DVKVTQSSRYLVKRTGEKVFLECVQDMDHENMFWYRQDPGLGLRLIYFSYDVKMKEKGDIPEGYSVSREKKERFSLILESASTNQTSMYLCASSFRQGISNQPQHFGDGTRLSIL.

This clonotype showed up just a few times. The V and J genes are TRBV4-1 and TRBJ2-3; 7 bases align to TRBD2. The germline CDR1 and CDR2 sequences are MGHRA and YSYEKL. This CDR3 contains 17 residues. V shed 3 bases, J shed 2 bases, and the junction held 11 bases outside the gene matches. CDR3 in amino acids: CASSHVRAGLHTDTQYF. DNA for the CDR3: TGCGCCAGCAGCCACGTCAGAGCGGGGCTGCACACAGATACGCAGTATTTT.

The sample holds a few counts of this clonotype. V gene TRBV2 combines with J gene TRBJ1-1; TRBD1 is a possible D gene (5 bases). Germline values: CDR1 SNHLY, CDR2 FYNNEI. CDR3 length equals 13 residues. Trimming removed 8 bases from V and 0 bases from J, with 10 bases in between. CDR3 nucleotide sequence: TGTGCCAGCTCGGGGGAAATGAACACTGAAGCTTTCTTT. Translating gives CASSGEMNTEAFF.

The chain links TRBV12-3 or TRBV12-4 to TRBJ1-4; D gene uncertain. V lost 3 bases and J 7 bases, leaving 12 bases between the germline ends. CDR3 length equals 14 residues. The CDR3 loop reads CASSFDGTAEKLFF. The CDR3 nucleotides read TGTGCCAGCAGTTTTGACGGAACGGCTGAAAAACTGTTTTTT.

This clonotype was counted many times. The chain couples TRBV20-1 to TRBJ1-2; the D gene is possibly TRBD1 (5 bases). The germline gives CDR1 DFQATT, CDR2 SNEGSKA (reference sequence). The germline V and J ends were trimmed by 6 bases and 5 bases, with 19 bases remaining between them. The CDR3 is 14 amino acids. Here the CDR3 DNA reads TGCAGTGCCCCCGACCGGGACGGTAATTATGGCTACACCTTC. This codes for CSAPDRDGNYGYTF.

This clonotype was detected ten times or more. This may come from a read error, since a much larger clone is one base off. The chain uses TRBV12-3 or TRBV12-4 and TRBJ1-1, with D unclear. CDR3 length: 12 amino acids. Trimming left V 3 bases short and J 1 base short, with 3 bases between. The DNA for the CDR3 is TGTGCCAGCAGTTTCCGGAACACTGAAGCTTTCTTT. Protein sequence: CASSFRNTEAFF.

This chain connects TRBV10-3 to TRBJ2-7; D is possibly TRBD1 or TRBD2 (5 bases each). The CDR3 extends over 13 amino acids. The germline V and J ends were trimmed by 8 bases and 2 bases, with 13 bases remaining between them. The germline V gene has CDR1 ENHRY and CDR2 SYGVKD. In DNA form, the CDR3 reads TGTGCCATCGCCCGGGACGGAGCCTACGAGCAGTACTTC. Its protein is CAIARDGAYEQYF.

This clonotype was seen more than once but under ten times. The genes are TRBV7-2 and TRBJ2-1; no definite D call. In germline, CDR1 is SGHTA, CDR2 FQGNSA. CDR3 length: 15 amino acids. V lost 1 base and J 8 bases, leaving 15 bases between the germline ends. Here the CDR3 reads CASSLDGYTTYEQFF. CDR3 nucleotide sequence: TGTGCCAGCAGCTTAGACGGATACACAACGTATGAGCAGTTCTTC.

This clonotype was seen only a few times. V usage is TRBV10-3 and J usage is TRBJ2-3; 13 bases line up with TRBD2. CDR1 and CDR2 (germline): ENHRY, SYGVKD. The CDR3 sequence is 16 residues long. Trimming cost V 4 bases and J 2 bases; bases outside gene matches: 3. CDR3: CAISAGLAGTTDTQYF. CDR3 nucleotides: TGTGCCATCAGTGCGGGACTAGCGGGGACCACAGATACGCAGTATTTT.

This sequence joins TRBV20-1 and TRBJ2-1; 10 bases agree with TRBD2. After removal of 1 base from V and 3 bases from J, the junction contained 6 bases not matched to a gene. The germline CDR1 and CDR2 sequences are DFQATT and SNEGSKA (reference sequence). This CDR3 is built from 16 residues. CDR3 protein: CSARALAGPSYNEQFF. CDR3 DNA sequence: TGCAGTGCTAGAGCACTAGCGGGGCCCAGCTACAATGAGCAGTTCTTC.